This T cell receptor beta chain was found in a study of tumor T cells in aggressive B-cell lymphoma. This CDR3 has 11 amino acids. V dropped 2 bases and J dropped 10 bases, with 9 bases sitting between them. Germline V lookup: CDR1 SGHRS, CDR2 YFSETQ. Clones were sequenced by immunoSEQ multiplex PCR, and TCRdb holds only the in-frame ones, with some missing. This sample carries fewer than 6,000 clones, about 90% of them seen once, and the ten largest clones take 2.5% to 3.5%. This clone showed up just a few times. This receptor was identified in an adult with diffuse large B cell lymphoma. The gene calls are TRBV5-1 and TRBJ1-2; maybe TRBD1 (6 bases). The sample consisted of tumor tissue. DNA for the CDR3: TGCGCCAGCAGCTTAACAGGGACCTACACCTTC. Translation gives CASSLTGTYTF.